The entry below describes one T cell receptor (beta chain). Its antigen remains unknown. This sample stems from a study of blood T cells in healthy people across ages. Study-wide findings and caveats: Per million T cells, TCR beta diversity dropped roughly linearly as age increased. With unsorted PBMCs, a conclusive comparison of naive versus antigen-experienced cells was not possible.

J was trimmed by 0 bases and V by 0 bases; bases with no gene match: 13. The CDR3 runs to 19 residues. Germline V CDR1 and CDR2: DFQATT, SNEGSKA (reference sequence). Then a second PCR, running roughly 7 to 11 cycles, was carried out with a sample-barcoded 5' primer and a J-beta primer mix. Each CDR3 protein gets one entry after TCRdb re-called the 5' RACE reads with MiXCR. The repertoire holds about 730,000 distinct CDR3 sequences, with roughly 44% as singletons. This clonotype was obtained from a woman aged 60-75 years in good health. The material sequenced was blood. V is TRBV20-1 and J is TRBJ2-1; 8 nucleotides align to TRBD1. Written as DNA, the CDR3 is TGCAGTGCTAGAGATAATTCAGGGGGCACTTTTAGCTCCTACAATGAGCAGTTCTTC. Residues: CSARDNSGGTFSSYNEQFF.